One T cell receptor (beta chain) is described in this entry. Its antigen remains unknown. Germline V lookup: CDR1 SGDLS, CDR2 YYNGEE. This CDR3 contains 15 residues. These data come from a study of CXCR3-negative and CXCR3-positive naive CD8 T cells. Findings and limits, study-wide: More hydrophobic TRB CDR3s were found in CXCR3-positive naive cells than in CXCR3-negative naive cells. After cryopreservation, expression of CXCR3 was partially reduced, and most assays were run with fresh PBMCs. Comparably high diversity marked both naive subsets, whereas memory CD8+ cells had much lower diversity.

Subsets of CD8+ T cells were each sorted in triplicate at 300,000 cells apiece. Identification of naive CD8+ T cells rested on CD45RO-CCR7+CD27+CD95- status. UMI-labeled 5' RACE yielded the TRB cDNA libraries. No DNA is given; TCRdb re-called the 5' RACE reads and lists each CDR3 protein once. In total, the table holds over 5,500 distinct CDR3 sequences. This rearrangement joins TRBV9 to TRBJ2-7; the D gene TCRdb calls, TRBD1, cannot be checked with no DNA. The material sequenced was naive CXCR3+ CD8+ T cells from blood. Specified subset: CD45RO-CCR7+CD27+CD95- naive CD8+ T cells expressing CXCR3 (TNR3+). The clonotype originates from a human donor in good health. Some clones in this sample may be carry-over from other donors' samples. This CDR3 is CASSVVDRGRDEQYF. Full variable domain (rest looked up from reference TRBV9 and TRBJ2-7): DSGVTQTPKHLITATGQRVTLRCSPRSGDLSVYWYQQSLDQGLQFLIQYYNGEERAKGNILERFSAQQFPDLHSELNLSSLELGDSALYFCASSVVDRGRDEQYFGPGTRLTVT.